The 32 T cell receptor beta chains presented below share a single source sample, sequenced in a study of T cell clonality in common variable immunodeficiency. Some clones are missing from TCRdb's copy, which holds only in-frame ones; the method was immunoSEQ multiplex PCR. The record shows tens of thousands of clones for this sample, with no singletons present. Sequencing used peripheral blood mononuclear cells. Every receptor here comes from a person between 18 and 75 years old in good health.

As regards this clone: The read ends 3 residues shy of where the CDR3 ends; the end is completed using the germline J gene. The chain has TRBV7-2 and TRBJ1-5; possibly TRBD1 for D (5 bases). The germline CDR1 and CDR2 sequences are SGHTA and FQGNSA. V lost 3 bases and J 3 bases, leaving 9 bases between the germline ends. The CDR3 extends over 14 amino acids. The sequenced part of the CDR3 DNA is TGTGCCAGCAGCTTGTCGGGGGTCAATCAGCCC. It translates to CASSLSGVNQP. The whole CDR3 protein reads CASSLSGVNQPQHF.

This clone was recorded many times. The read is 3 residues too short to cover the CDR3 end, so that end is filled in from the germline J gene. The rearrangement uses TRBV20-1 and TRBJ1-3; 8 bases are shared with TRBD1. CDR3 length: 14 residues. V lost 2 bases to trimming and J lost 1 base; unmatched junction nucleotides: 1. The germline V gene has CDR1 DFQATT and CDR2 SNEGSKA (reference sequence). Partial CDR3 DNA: TGCAGTGCTAGACAGGGGGCGTCTGGAAACACC. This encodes CSARQGASGNT. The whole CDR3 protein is CSARQGASGNTIYF.

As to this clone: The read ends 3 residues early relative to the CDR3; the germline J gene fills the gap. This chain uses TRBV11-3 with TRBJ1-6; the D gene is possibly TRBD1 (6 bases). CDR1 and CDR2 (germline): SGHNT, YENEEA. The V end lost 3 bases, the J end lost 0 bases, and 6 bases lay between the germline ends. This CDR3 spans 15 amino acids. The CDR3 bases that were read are TGTGCCAGCAGCTTGGACAGCTCCTATAATTCACCC. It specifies CASSLDSSYNSP. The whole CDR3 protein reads CASSLDSSYNSPLHF.

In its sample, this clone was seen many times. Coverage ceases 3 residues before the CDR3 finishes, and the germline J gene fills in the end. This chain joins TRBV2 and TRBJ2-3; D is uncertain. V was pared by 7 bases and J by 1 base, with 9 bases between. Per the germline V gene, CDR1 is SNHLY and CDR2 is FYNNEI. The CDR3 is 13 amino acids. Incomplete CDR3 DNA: TGTGCCAGCAAAACCAGGCGCACAGATACG. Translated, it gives CASKTRRTDT. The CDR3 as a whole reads CASKTRRTDTQYF.

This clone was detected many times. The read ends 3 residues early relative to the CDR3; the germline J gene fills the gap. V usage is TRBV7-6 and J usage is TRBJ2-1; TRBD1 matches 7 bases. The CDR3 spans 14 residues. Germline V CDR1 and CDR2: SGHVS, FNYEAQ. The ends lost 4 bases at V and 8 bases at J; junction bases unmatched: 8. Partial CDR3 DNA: TGTGCCAGCAGCTCAAGACAGGGAAGTGATGAG. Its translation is CASSSRQGSDE. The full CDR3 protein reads CASSSRQGSDEQFF.

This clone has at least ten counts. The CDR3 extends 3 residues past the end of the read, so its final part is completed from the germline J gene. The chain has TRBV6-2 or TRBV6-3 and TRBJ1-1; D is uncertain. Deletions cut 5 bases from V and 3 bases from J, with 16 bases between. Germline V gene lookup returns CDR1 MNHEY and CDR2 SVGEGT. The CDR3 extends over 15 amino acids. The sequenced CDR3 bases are TGTGCCAGCAGTCAAGATCTTTGGCCGCACACTGAA. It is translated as CASSQDLWPHTE. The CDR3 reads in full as CASSQDLWPHTEAFF.

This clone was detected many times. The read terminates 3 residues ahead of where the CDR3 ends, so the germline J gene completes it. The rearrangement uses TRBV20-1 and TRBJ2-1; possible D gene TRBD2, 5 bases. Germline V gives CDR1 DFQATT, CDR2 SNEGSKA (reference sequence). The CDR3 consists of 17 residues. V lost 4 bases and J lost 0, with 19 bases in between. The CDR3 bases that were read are TGCAGTGCTACGCGACTACCAAGTACGAGCTCCTACAATGAG. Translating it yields CSATRLPSTSSYNE. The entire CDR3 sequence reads CSATRLPSTSSYNEQFF.

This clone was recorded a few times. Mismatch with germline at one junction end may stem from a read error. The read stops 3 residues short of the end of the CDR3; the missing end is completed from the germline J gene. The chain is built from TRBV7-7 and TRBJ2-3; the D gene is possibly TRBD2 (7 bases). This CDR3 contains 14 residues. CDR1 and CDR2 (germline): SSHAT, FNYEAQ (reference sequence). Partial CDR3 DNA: TGTGCTAGCAGCTTAGGGGGGGGGCAAGAGACG. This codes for CASSLGGGQET. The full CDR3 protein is CASSLGGGQETQYF.

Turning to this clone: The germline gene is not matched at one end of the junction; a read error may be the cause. The sequenced CDR3 bases are TGTGCTAGCAGCTTAGCAAGCGGATTAATTTACGAC. Amino acid sequence: CASSLASGLIYD. The whole CDR3 region reads CASSLASGLIYDYTF. The V and J genes are TRBV7-7 and TRBJ1-2; D is undetermined. Read coverage stops 3 residues before the CDR3 terminus; the germline J gene supplies the remainder. The CDR3 consists of 15 residues. Per the germline V gene, CDR1 is SSHAT and CDR2 is FNYEAQ (reference sequence). The variable domain in full, with the rest retrieved from reference TRBV7-7 and TRBJ1-2, is GAGVSQSPRYKVTKRGQDVTLRCDPISSHATLYWYQQALGQGPEFLTYFNYEAQPDKSGLPSDRFSAERPEGSISTLTIQRTEQRDSAMYRCASSLASGLIYDYTFGSGTRLTVV.

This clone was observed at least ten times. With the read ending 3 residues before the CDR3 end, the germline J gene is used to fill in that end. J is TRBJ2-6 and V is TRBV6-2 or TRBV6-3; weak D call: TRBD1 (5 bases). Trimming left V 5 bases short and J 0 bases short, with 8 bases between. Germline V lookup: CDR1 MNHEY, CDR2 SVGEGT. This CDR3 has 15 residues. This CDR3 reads CASSDRDSGANVLTF. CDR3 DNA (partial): TGTGCCAGCAGTGACAGAGACTCTGGGGCCAACGTC.

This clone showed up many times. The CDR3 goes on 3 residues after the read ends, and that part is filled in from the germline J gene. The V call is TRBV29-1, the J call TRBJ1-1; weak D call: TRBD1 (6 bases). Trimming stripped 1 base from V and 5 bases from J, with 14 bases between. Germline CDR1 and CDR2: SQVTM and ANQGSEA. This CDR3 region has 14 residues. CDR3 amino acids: CSVEVGGGGTEAFF. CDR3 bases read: TGCAGCGTTGAAGTCGGAGGGGGTGGTACTGAA. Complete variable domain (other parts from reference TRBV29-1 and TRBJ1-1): SAVISQKPSRDICQRGTSLTIQCQVDSQVTMMFWYRQQPGQSLTLIATANQGSEATYESGFVIDKFPISRPNLTFSTLTVSNMSPEDSSIYLCSVEVGGGGTEAFFGQGTRLTVV.

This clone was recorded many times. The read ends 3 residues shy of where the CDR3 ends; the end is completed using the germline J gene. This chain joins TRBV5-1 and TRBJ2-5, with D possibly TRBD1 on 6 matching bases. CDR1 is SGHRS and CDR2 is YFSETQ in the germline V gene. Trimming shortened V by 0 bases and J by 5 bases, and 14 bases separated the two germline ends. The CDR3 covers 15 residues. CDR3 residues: CASSLDGGRGETQYF. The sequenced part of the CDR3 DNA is TGCGCCAGCAGCTTGGATGGGGGCAGAGGGGAGACC.

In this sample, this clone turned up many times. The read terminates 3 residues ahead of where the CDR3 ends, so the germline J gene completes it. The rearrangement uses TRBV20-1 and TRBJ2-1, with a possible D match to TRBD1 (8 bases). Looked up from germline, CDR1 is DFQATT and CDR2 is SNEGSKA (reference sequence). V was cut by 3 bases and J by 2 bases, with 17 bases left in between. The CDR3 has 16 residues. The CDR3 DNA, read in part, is TGCAGTGCTAGGGGGGGGGCAGGGGGCACCTACAATGAG. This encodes CSARGGAGGTYNE. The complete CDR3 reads CSARGGAGGTYNEQFF.

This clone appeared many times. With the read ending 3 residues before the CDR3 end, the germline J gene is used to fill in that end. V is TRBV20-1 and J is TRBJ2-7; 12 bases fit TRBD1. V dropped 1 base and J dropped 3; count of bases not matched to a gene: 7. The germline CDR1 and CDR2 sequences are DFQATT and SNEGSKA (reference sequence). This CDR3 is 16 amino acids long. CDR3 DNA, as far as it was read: TGCAGTGCTAGAGGAGGAGGGGACAGGGGGCACTACGAG. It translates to CSARGGGDRGHYE. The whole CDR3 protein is CSARGGGDRGHYEQYF.

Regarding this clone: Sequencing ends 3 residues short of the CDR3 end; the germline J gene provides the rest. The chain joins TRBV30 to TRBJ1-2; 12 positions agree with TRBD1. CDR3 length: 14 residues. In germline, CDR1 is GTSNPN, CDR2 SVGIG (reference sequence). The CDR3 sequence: CAWRGTGGLNDYTF. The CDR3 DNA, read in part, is TGTGCCTGGAGGGGGACAGGGGGCTTAAATGAC.

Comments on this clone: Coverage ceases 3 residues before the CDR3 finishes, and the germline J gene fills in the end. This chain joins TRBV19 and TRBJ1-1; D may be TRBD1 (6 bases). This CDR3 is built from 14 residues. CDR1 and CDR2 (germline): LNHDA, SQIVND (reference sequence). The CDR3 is CASSIRDIDEKAFF. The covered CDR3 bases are TGTGCCAGTAGTATCCGGGACATTGATGAAAAA. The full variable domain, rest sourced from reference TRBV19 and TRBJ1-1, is DGGITQSPKYLFRKEGQNVTLSCEQNLNHDAMYWYRQDPGQGLRLIYYSQIVNDFQKGDIAEGYSVSREKKESFPLTVTSAQKNPTAFYLCASSIRDIDEKAFFGQGTRLTVV.

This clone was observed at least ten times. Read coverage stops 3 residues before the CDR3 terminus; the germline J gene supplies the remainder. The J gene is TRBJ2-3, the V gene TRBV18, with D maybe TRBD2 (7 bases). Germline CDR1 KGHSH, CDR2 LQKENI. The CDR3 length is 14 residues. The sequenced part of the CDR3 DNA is TGTGCCAGCTCACCGCCGCGGGGGCAAGAGACG. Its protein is CASSPPRGQET. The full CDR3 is CASSPPRGQETQYF.

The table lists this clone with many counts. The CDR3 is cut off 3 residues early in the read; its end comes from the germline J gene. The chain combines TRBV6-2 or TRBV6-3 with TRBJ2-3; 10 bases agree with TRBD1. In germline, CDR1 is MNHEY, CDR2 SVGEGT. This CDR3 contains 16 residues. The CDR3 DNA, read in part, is TGTGCCAGCTCAGAACCCGACAGGGGGCGAAAAGAGACG. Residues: CASSEPDRGRKET. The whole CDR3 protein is CASSEPDRGRKETQYF.

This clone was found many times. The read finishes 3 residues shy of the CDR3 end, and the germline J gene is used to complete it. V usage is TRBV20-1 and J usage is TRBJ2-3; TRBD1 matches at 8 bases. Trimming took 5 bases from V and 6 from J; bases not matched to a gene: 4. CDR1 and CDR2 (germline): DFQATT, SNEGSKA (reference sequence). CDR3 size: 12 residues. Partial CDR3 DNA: TGCAGTGCTGCCAGGGGGCTGGATACG. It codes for CSAARGLDT. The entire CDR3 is CSAARGLDTQYF.

This CDR3 is CSARDSAGTGYEQYF. Incomplete CDR3 DNA: TGCAGTGCTAGAGATTCGGCGGGCACGGGCTACGAG. This chain links TRBV20-1 with TRBJ2-7; maybe TRBD2 (5 bases). The CDR3 extends 3 residues past the end of the read, so its final part is completed from the germline J gene. CDR1 is DFQATT and CDR2 is SNEGSKA in the germline V gene (reference sequence). The length of the CDR3 is 15 residues. The V end was cut by 0 bases, the J end by 3 bases, with 15 bases between.

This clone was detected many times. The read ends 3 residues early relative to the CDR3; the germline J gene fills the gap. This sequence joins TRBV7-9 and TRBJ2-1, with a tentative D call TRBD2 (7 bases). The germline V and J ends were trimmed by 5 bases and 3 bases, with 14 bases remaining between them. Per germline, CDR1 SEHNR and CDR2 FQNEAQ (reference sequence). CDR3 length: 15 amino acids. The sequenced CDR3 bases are TGTGCCAGCAGCCCGGGGGCTAGCGGCTACAATGAG. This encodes CASSPGASGYNE. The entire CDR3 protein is CASSPGASGYNEQFF.

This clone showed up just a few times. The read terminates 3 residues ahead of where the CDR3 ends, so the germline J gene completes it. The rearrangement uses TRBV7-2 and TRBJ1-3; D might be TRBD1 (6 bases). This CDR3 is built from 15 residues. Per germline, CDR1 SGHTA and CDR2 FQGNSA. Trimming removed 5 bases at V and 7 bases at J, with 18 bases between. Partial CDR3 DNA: TGTGCCAGCAGCAAGGGGGGGGGAGGGGGTAACACC. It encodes CASSKGGGGGNT. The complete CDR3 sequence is CASSKGGGGGNTIYF.

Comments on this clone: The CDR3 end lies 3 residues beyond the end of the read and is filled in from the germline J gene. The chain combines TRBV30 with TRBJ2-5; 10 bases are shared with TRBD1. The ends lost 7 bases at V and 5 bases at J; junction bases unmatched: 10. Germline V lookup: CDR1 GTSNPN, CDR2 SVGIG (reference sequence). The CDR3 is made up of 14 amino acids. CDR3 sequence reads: CASSTRTGGETQYF. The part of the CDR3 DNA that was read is TGTGCCTCATCTACGAGGACAGGGGGGGAGACC.

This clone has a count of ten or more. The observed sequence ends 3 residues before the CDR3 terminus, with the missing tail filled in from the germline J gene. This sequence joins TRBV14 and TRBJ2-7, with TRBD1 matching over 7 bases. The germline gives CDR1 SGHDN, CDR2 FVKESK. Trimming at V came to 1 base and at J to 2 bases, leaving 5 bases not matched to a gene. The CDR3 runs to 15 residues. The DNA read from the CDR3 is TGTGCCAGCAGCCAAGGACGGACAGGCCCCTACGAG. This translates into CASSQGRTGPYE. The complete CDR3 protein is CASSQGRTGPYEQYF.

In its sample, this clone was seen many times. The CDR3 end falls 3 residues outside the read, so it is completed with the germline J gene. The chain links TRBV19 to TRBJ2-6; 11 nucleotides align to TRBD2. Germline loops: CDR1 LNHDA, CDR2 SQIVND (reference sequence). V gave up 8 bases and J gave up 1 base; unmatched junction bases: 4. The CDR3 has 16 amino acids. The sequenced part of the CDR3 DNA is TGTGCCAGTGCACTAGCGGGAGTATCTGGGGCCAACGTC. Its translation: CASALAGVSGANV. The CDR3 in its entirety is CASALAGVSGANVLTF.

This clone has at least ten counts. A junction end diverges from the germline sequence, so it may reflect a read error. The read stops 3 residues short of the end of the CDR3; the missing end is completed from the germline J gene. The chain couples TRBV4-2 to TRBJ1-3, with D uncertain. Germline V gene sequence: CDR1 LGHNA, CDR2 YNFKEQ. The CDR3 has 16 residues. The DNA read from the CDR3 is TGCGCCAGCAGCCCCCGGGGTGACTTCTCTGGAAACACC. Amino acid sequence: CASSPRGDFSGNT. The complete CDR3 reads CASSPRGDFSGNTIYF.

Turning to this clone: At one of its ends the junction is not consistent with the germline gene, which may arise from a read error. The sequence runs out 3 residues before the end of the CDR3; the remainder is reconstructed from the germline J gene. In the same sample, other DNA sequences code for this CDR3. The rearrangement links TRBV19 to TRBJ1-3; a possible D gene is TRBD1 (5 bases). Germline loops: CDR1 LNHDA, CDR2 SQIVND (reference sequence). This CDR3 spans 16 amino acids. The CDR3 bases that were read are TGTGCCAGTAGTACCCACCCAGGGTCTGGTGGAAACACT. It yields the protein CASSTHPGSGGNT. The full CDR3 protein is CASSTHPGSGGNTIYF.

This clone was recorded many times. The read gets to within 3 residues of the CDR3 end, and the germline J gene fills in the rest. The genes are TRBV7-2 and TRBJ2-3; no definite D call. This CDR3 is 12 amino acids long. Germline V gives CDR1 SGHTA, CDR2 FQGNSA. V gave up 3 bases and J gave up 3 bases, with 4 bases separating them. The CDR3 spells CASSFGTDTQYF. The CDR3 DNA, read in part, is TGTGCCAGCAGCTTCGGGACAGATACG.

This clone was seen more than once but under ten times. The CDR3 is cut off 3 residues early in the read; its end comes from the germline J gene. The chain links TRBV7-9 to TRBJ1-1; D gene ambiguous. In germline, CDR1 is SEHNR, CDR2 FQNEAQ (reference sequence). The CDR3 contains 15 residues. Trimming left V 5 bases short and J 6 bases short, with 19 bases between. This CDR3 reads CASSPVGQAGAEAFF. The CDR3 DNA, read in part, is TGTGCCAGCAGCCCCGTTGGGCAGGCGGGCGCTGAA.

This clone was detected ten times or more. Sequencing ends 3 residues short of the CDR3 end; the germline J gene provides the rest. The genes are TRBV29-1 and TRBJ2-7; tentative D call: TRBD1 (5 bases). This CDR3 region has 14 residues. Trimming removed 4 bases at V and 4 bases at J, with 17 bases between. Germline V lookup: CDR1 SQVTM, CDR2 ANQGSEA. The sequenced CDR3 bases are TGCAGCGTTGCCCTAGGGGTTTCTGGATACGAG. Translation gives CSVALGVSGYE. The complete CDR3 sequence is CSVALGVSGYEQYF.

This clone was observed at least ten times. The CDR3 sequence is CASSKQGRAAKNIQYF. The CDR3 DNA, read in part, is TGTGCCAGCAGTAAACAGGGTCGGGCGGCCAAAAACATT. This chain links TRBV2 with TRBJ2-4; TRBD1 is a possible D gene (6 bases). The read ends 3 residues shy of where the CDR3 ends; the end is completed using the germline J gene. V was clipped by 5 bases and J by 1 base, with 15 bases between them. The CDR3 has 16 amino acids. In germline, CDR1 is SNHLY, CDR2 FYNNEI. The full variable domain, its missing parts supplied by reference TRBV2 and TRBJ2-4, is EPEVTQTPSHQVTQMGQEVILRCVPISNHLYFYWYRQILGQKVEFLVSFYNNEISEKSEIFDDQFSVERPDGSNFTLKIRSTKLEDSAMYFCASSKQGRAAKNIQYFGAGTRLSVL.

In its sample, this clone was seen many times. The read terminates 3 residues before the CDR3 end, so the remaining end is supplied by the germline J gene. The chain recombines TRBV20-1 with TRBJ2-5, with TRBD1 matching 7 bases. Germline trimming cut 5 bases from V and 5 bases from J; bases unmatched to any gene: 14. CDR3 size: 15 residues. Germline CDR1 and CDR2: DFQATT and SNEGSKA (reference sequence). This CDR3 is CSAHQDRFGPETQYF. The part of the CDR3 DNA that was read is TGCAGTGCTCACCAGGACAGGTTCGGTCCTGAGACC.